This TCR beta chain was documented in a study of cytotoxic CD8 clonotypes in ibrutinib-treated CLL. Study information: Overall, around 25 responses were partial and 2 complete; following median approximately 73 months, roughly 15 patients stayed remitted and roughly twelve progressed.

Losses at the gene ends were 5 bases for V and 0 bases for J; bases not matched to a gene: 12. Germline lookup yields CDR1 SGHTA and CDR2 FQGNSA. The CDR3 has 18 residues. Using immunoSEQ multiplex PCR, the repertoire was profiled, and TCRdb retains in-frame clones only, with some absent. The repertoire holds around 150,000 clones, with roughly 86% as singletons. This clone was detected a few times. What it binds is not known. Overall study findings and caveats: The study found baseline clonality above age-matched healthy donors, tracking circulating CD8+ T-cell counts. Public clonotypes showed up rarely, and on treatment they shrank or held steady.

This receptor was identified in a human donor with chronic lymphocytic leukemia. The gene calls are TRBV7-2 and TRBJ2-1; 8 nucleotides match TRBD2. Sequences were derived from PBMCs, sampled after 12 months of ibrutinib treatment. CDR3 sequence reads: CASSLNSYGGASYNEQFF. DNA of the CDR3: TGTGCCAGCAGCCTAAACTCCTACGGGGGGGCCTCCTACAATGAGCAGTTCTTC.